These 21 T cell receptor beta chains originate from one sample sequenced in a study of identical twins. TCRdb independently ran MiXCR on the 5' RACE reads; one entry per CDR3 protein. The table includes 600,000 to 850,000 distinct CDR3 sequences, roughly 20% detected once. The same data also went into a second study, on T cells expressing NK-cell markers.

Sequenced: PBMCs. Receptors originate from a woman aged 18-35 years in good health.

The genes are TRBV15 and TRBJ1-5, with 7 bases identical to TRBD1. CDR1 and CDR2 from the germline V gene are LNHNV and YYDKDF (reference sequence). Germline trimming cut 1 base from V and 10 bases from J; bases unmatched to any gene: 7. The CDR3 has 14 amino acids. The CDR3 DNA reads TGTGCCACCAGCAGAGGATCAGGGGGGCAACCCCAGCATTTT. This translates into CATSRGSGGQPQHF.

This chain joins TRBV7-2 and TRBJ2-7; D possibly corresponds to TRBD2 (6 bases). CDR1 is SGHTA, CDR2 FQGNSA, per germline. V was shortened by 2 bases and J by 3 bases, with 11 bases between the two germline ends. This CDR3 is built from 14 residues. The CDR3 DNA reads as TGTGCCAGCAGCTTAACTCCCGGGGGCTACGAGCAGTACTTC. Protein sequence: CASSLTPGGYEQYF.

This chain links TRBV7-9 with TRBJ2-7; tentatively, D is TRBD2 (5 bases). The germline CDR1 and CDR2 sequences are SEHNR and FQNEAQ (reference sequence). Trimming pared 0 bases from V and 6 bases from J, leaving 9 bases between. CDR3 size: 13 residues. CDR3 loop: CASSLAPGSEQYF. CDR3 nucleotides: TGTGCCAGCAGCTTAGCCCCGGGGTCCGAGCAGTACTTC.

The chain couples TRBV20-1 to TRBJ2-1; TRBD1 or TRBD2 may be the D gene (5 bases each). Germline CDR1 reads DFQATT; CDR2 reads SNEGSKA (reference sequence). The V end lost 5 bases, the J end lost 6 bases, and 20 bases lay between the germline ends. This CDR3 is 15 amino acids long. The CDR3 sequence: CSALIPGALTNEQFF. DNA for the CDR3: TGCAGTGCTCTAATTCCCGGGGCTCTAACCAATGAGCAGTTCTTC.

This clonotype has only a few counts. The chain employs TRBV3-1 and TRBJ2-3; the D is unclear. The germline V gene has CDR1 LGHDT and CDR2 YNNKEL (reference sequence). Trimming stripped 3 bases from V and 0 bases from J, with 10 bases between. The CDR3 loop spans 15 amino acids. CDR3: CASSQGSSSTDTQYF. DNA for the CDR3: TGTGCCAGCAGCCAGGGCAGCTCTAGCACAGATACGCAGTATTTT.

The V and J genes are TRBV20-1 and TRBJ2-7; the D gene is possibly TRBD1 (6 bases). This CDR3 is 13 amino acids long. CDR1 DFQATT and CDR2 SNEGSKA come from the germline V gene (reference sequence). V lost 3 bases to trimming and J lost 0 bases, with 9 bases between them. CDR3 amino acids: CSARQGLSYEQYF. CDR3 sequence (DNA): TGCAGTGCTAGGCAGGGGCTCTCCTACGAGCAGTACTTC.

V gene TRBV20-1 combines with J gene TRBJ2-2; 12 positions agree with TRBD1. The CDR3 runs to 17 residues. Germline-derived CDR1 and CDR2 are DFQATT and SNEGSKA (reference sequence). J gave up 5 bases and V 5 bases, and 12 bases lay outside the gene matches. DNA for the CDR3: TGCAGTGCTTTTCAAACCGGGACAGGGGGCTTTACCGGGGAGCTGTTTTTT. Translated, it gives CSAFQTGTGGFTGELFF.

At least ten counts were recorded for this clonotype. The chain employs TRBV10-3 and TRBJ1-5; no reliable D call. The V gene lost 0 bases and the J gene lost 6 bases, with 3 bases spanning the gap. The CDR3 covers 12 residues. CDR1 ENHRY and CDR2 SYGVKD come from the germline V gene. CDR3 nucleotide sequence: TGTGCCATCAGTGAGTCGGGTCAGCCCCAGCATTTT. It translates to CAISESGQPQHF.

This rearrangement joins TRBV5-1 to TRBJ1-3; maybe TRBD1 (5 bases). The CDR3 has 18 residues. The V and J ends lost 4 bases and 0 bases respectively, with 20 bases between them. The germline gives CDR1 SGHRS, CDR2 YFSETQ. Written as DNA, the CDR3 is TGCGCCAGCAGCCCGAATTTGAGAAACAGGAGCTCTGGAAACACCATATATTTT. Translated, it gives CASSPNLRNRSSGNTIYF.

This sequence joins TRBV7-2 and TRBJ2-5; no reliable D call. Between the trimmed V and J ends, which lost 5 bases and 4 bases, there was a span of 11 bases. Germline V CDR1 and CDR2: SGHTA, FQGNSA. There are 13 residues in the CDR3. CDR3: CASSPTAIETQYF. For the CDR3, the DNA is TGTGCCAGCAGCCCTACTGCTATAGAGACCCAGTACTTC.

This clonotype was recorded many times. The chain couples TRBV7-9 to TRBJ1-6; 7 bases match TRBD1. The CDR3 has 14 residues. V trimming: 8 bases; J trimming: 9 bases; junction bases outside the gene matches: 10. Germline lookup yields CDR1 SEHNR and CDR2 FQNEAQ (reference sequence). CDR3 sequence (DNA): TGTGCCAGCGCCCACCCAGGGGGAGGTTCACCCCTCCACTTT. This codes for CASAHPGGGSPLHF.

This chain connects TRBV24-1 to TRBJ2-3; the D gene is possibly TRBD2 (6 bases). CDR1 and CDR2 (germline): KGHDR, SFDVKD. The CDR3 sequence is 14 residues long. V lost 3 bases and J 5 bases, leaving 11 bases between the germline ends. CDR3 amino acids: CATSDGDSGDTQYF. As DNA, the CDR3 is TGTGCCACCAGTGATGGGGACTCCGGAGATACGCAGTATTTT.

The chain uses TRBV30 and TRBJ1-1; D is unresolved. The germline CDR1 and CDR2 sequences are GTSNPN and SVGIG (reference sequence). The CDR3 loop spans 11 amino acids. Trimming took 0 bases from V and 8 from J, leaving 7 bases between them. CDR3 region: CAWSVRSEAFF. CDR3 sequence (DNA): TGTGCCTGGAGTGTAAGGTCAGAAGCTTTCTTT.

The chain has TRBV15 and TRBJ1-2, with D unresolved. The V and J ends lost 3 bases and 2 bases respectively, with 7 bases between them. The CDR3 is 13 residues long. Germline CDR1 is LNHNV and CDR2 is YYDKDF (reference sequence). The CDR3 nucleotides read TGTGCCACCAGCAGGGACGTGAACTATGGCTACACCTTC. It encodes CATSRDVNYGYTF.

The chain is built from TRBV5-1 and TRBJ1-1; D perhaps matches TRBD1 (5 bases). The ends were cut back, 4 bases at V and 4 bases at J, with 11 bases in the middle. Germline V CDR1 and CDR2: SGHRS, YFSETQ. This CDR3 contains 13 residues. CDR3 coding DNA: TGCGCCAGCAGCGTCAGGGATGGCACTGAAGCTTTCTTT. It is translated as CASSVRDGTEAFF.

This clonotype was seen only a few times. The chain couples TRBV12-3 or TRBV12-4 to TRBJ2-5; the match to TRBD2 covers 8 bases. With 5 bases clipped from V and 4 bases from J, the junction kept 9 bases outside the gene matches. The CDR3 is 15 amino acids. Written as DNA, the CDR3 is TGTGCCAGCAGTGGTCCCGGGGGGGCTGCAGAGACCCAGTACTTC. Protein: CASSGPGGAAETQYF.

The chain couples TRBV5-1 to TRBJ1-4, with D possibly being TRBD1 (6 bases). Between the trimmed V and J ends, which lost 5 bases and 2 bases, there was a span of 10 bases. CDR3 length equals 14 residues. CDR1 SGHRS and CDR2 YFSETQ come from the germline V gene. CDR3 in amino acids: CASRFQGTNEKLFF. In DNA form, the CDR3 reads TGCGCCAGCAGATTTCAGGGGACTAATGAAAAACTGTTTTTT.

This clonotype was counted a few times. CDR3 coding DNA: TGTGCCAGCAGTTTCACAGGACAGAGAGGCTACACCTTC. This codes for CASSFTGQRGYTF. This chain connects TRBV27 to TRBJ1-2; tentatively, D is TRBD1 (6 bases). In germline, CDR1 is MNHEY, CDR2 SMNVEV (reference sequence). CDR3 length: 13 amino acids. The V and J ends lost 3 bases and 8 bases respectively, with 13 bases between them.

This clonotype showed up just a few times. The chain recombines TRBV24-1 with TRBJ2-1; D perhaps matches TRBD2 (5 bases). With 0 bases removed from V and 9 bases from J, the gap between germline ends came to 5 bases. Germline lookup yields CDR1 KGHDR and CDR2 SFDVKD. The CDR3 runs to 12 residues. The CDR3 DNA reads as TGTGCCACCAGTGATTTGGGAGGTGAGCAGTTCTTC. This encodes CATSDLGGEQFF.

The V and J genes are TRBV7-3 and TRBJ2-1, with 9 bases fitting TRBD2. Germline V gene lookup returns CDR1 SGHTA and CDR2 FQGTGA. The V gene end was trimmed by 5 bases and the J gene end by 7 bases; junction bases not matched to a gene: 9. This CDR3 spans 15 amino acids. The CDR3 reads CASSPKRGEWNEQFF. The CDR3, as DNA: TGTGCCAGCAGCCCCAAGCGGGGGGAGTGGAATGAGCAGTTCTTC.

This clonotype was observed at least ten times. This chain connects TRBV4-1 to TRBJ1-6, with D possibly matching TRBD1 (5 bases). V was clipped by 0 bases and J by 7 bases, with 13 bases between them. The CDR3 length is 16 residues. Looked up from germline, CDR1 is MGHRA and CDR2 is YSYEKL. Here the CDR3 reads CASSQDLRAGNSPLHF. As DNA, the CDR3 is TGCGCCAGCAGCCAAGATCTCAGGGCAGGGAATTCACCCCTCCACTTT.